The 31 T cell receptor beta chains given below trace back to one sample, sequenced in a study of cytomegalovirus exposure and HLA in healthy donors. Amplification used 60 Vbeta primers and 13 Jbeta primers. Clones were read by immunoSEQ multiplex PCR, and TCRdb kept only the in-frame ones, dropping some. The sample contains under 110,000 clones, roughly 73% of which appear only once. The sample comprised PBMCs. These receptors originate from a man aged 40-49 years in good health and CMV-seronegative.

The genes are TRBV7-9 and TRBJ2-7; TRBD2 might be the D (6 bases). CDR3 length equals 14 residues. Germline V gives CDR1 SEHNR, CDR2 FQNEAQ (reference sequence). Trimming shortened V by 5 bases and J by 7 bases, and 18 bases separated the two germline ends. DNA of the CDR3: TGTGCCAGCAGCGCCCGGGACTCCTTCGGTGAGCAGTACTTC. Its translation: CASSARDSFGEQYF.

The chain combines TRBV13 with TRBJ2-2, with D possibly TRBD2 on 6 matching bases. The germline gives CDR1 PRHDT, CDR2 FYEKMQ (reference sequence). The CDR3 is made up of 13 amino acids. Trimming shortened V by 6 bases and J by 8 bases, and 13 bases separated the two germline ends. The CDR3 region is CASRFGGSGELFF. The CDR3 nucleotides read TGTGCCAGCAGATTCGGGGGTTCGGGGGAGCTGTTTTTT. Full variable domain (outside the CDR3, taken from reference TRBV13 and TRBJ2-2): AAGVIQSPRHLIKEKRETATLKCYPIPRHDTVYWYQQGPGQDPQFLISFYEKMQSDKGSIPDRFSAQQFSDYHSELNMSSLELGDSALYFCASRFGGSGELFFGEGSRLTVL.

The V gene is TRBV29-1, the J gene TRBJ2-3, with 10 nucleotides matching TRBD1. V was clipped by 6 bases and J by 0 bases; unmatched bases: 6. This CDR3 contains 15 residues. Germline lookup yields CDR1 SQVTM and CDR2 ANQGSEA. The CDR3 spells CSVGQGFGSTDTQYF. CDR3 DNA sequence: TGCAGCGTGGGACAGGGGTTTGGTAGCACAGATACGCAGTATTTT.

The chain employs TRBV7-7 and TRBJ2-5; TRBD2 matches 9 bases. Germline CDR1 is SSHAT and CDR2 is FNYEAQ (reference sequence). With V trimmed by 4 bases and J by 2 bases, 5 bases remained unmatched. The CDR3 totals 15 residues. The CDR3 region has the DNA TGTGCCAGCAGCTCCCTAGCGGGAAATCAAGAGACCCAGTACTTC. It yields the protein CASSSLAGNQETQYF.

The chain has TRBV7-9 and TRBJ1-6; 7 positions match TRBD1. Germline lookup yields CDR1 SEHNR and CDR2 FQNEAQ (reference sequence). The ends lost 5 bases at V and 5 bases at J; junction bases unmatched: 3. The CDR3 is made up of 14 amino acids. The DNA of the CDR3 is TGTGCCAGCAGCACGGGACAGAATAATTCACCCCTCCACTTT. Protein sequence: CASSTGQNNSPLHF.

The chain recombines TRBV7-8 with TRBJ2-1, with TRBD2 matching 7 bases. The CDR3 runs to 16 residues. Losses at the gene ends were 1 base for V and 5 bases for J; bases not matched to a gene: 8. The V gene's germline CDR1 is SGHVS and CDR2 FQNEAQ. CDR3 bases: TGTGCCAGCAGCTTAGTTGGGGCGGGGGAGCACAATGAGCAGTTCTTC. Translation gives CASSLVGAGEHNEQFF.

The chain uses TRBV19 and TRBJ2-2, with TRBD2 as a possible D gene (5 bases). Germline V gives CDR1 LNHDA, CDR2 SQIVND (reference sequence). This CDR3 contains 13 residues. Trimming cost V 10 bases and J 3 bases, with 12 bases left between them. CDR3 region: CATEGRDTGELFF. CDR3 nucleotide sequence: TGTGCCACTGAGGGCAGAGACACCGGGGAGCTGTTTTTT.

This chain connects TRBV4-2 to TRBJ1-2; the D is unclear. Trimming took off 1 base at V and 0 bases at J, with 12 bases between the two ends. The CDR3 extends over 16 amino acids. From germline, CDR1 is LGHNA and CDR2 YNFKEQ. The CDR3 coding sequence is TGTGCCAGCAGCCAAGCGTCGGCTAGTTCTAACTATGGCTACACCTTC. This codes for CASSQASASSNYGYTF.

The chain carries TRBV10-3 and TRBJ2-7; 9 positions match TRBD1. Unmatched junction bases numbered 4, after V lost 5 bases and J lost 5 bases. This CDR3 is 13 amino acids long. Germline CDR1 is ENHRY and CDR2 is SYGVKD. DNA for the CDR3: TGTGCCATCAGTCCGGGACAGGGCCACGAGCAGTACTTC. Amino acids: CAISPGQGHEQYF.

This sequence joins TRBV5-4 and TRBJ2-5; possibly TRBD2 for D (7 bases). CDR1 and CDR2 (germline): SGHNT, YYREEE (reference sequence). V shed 0 bases and J shed 5 bases, with 11 bases lying between them. The CDR3 is 14 residues long. CDR3 residues: CASSLDRGAETQYF. CDR3 nucleotide sequence: TGTGCCAGCAGCTTGGACCGGGGGGCCGAGACCCAGTACTTC.

This chain links TRBV10-3 with TRBJ2-3; 9 bases match TRBD1. With V trimmed by 5 bases and J by 0 bases, 3 bases remained unmatched. Germline V gene sequence: CDR1 ENHRY, CDR2 SYGVKD. The CDR3 is made up of 15 amino acids. The CDR3 is CAISRTGESTDTQYF. The CDR3 coding sequence is TGTGCCATCAGTAGGACAGGGGAAAGCACAGATACGCAGTATTTT.

This clone appeared once. The V call is TRBV29-1, the J call TRBJ1-2, with 12 bases matching TRBD1. After removal of 2 bases from V and 8 bases from J, the junction contained 6 bases not matched to a gene. Looked up from germline, CDR1 is SQVTM and CDR2 is ANQGSEA. There are 14 residues in the CDR3. The CDR3 reads CSVEQGQGASGYTF. CDR3 DNA sequence: TGCAGCGTTGAACAGGGACAGGGGGCCTCGGGCTACACCTTC.

This chain uses TRBV5-4 with TRBJ2-4; the D gene is possibly TRBD2 (5 bases). CDR3 size: 14 residues. The V end was cut by 1 base, the J end by 5 bases, with 10 bases between. Germline CDR1 SGHNT, CDR2 YYREEE (reference sequence). CDR3: CASSLRGSQNIQYF. The CDR3 DNA reads TGTGCCAGCAGCTTGAGAGGGTCACAAAACATTCAGTACTTC.

This clone occurred a few times. J is TRBJ1-2 and V is TRBV19, with TRBD1 matching over 9 bases. After removal of 4 bases from V and 4 bases from J, the junction contained 10 bases not matched to a gene. The CDR3 extends over 16 amino acids. From germline, CDR1 is LNHDA and CDR2 SQIVND (reference sequence). The CDR3 spells CASSKKTGGVGYGYTF. DNA for the CDR3: TGTGCCAGTAGTAAGAAAACAGGGGGCGTGGGCTATGGCTACACCTTC.

The chain employs TRBV18 and TRBJ1-5; D call uncertain. The CDR3 has 13 amino acids. Trimming shortened V by 3 bases and J by 2 bases, and 5 bases separated the two germline ends. CDR1 is KGHSH, CDR2 LQKENI, per germline. This CDR3 is CASSPAGNQPQHF. CDR3 bases: TGTGCCAGCTCACCCGCAGGCAATCAGCCCCAGCATTTT.

The J gene is TRBJ2-2, the V gene TRBV30; TRBD1 might be the D (7 bases). Trimming pared 3 bases from V and 5 bases from J, leaving 25 bases between. Germline V gene lookup returns CDR1 GTSNPN and CDR2 SVGIG (reference sequence). The CDR3 is 18 residues long. CDR3 sequence (DNA): TGTGCCTGGAGCTACTCGAAAGAAGACAGGGACTGGACCGGGGAGCTGTTTTTT. It encodes CAWSYSKEDRDWTGELFF.

V usage is TRBV2 and J usage is TRBJ2-2, with 8 bases aligning to TRBD1. The germline gives CDR1 SNHLY, CDR2 FYNNEI. There are 15 residues in the CDR3. V dropped 3 bases and J dropped 3; count of bases not matched to a gene: 3. The CDR3 protein is CASSETGEDTGELFF. CDR3 sequence (DNA): TGTGCCAGCAGTGAGACAGGGGAGGACACCGGGGAGCTGTTTTTT.

This chain joins TRBV28 and TRBJ1-1; a weak D match, TRBD1 (6 bases). Germline loops: CDR1 MDHEN, CDR2 SYDVKM. The CDR3 sequence is 14 residues long. Trimming cost V 6 bases and J 0 bases, with 11 bases left between them. The CDR3 here is CASSQGGVNTEAFF. DNA of the CDR3: TGTGCCAGCAGCCAAGGGGGGGTGAACACTGAAGCTTTCTTT.

V gene TRBV2 combines with J gene TRBJ2-7; TRBD1 aligns across 9 bases. Germline V lookup: CDR1 SNHLY, CDR2 FYNNEI. This CDR3 spans 13 amino acids. The V and J ends lost 5 bases and 6 bases, in that order; junction bases with no gene match: 5. The CDR3 DNA sequence: TGTGCCAGCAGTAGGGACAGGGAGCGCGAGCAGTACTTC. Amino acid sequence: CASSRDREREQYF.

This clone was found a few times. The chain recombines TRBV4-1 with TRBJ2-5; possibly TRBD1 for D (6 bases). This CDR3 comprises 15 residues. The V end was cut by 4 bases, the J end by 1 base, with 13 bases between. Germline values: CDR1 MGHRA, CDR2 YSYEKL. CDR3 protein: CASSRFGTSQETQYF. The CDR3 DNA follows: TGCGCCAGCAGCCGCTTCGGGACAAGCCAAGAGACCCAGTACTTC.

The rearrangement uses TRBV2 and TRBJ1-2; weak D call: TRBD1 (5 bases). Looked up from germline, CDR1 is SNHLY and CDR2 is FYNNEI. V was pared by 2 bases and J by 7 bases, with 17 bases between. The CDR3 spans 15 residues. Here the CDR3 DNA reads TGTGCCAGCAGTGAAAGTTCAGGGTTGTCGGGTGGCTACACCTTC. It encodes CASSESSGLSGGYTF. Using reference TRBV2 and TRBJ1-2 for the parts outside the CDR3, the full variable domain is EPEVTQTPSHQVTQMGQEVILRCVPISNHLYFYWYRQILGQKVEFLVSFYNNEISEKSEIFDDQFSVERPDGSNFTLKIRSTKLEDSAMYFCASSESSGLSGGYTFGSGTRLTVV.

J is TRBJ2-3 and V is TRBV29-1, with TRBD2 matching over 14 bases. CDR1 and CDR2 (germline): SQVTM, ANQGSEA. V gave up 4 bases and J gave up 6 bases; unmatched junction bases: 6. The CDR3 extends over 15 amino acids. Here the CDR3 reads CSVARLAGGGDTQYF. In DNA, the CDR3 is TGCAGCGTTGCCCGACTAGCGGGGGGGGGTGATACGCAGTATTTT.

The rearrangement joins TRBV13 to TRBJ1-1, with 11 bases matching TRBD1. CDR1 and CDR2 from the germline V gene are PRHDT and FYEKMQ (reference sequence). CDR3 length: 15 amino acids. The V segment lost 3 bases and the J segment 4 bases; nucleotides outside the gene matches: 4. CDR3 in amino acids: CASSFWTGGGTEAFF. In DNA, the CDR3 is TGTGCCAGCAGCTTCTGGACAGGGGGCGGCACTGAAGCTTTCTTT.

This clone was observed a single time. This chain joins TRBV5-6 and TRBJ2-5; possibly TRBD1 for D (8 bases). The CDR3 consists of 16 residues. The V gene lost 3 bases and the J gene lost 11 bases, with 26 bases spanning the gap. Germline V gives CDR1 SGHDT, CDR2 YYEEEE. The CDR3 loop is CASSWSGTGFNREQYF. The CDR3 DNA follows: TGTGCCAGCAGCTGGAGCGGGACAGGATTTAACAGGGAGCAGTACTTC.

The chain recombines TRBV6-6 with TRBJ2-3, with 11 positions matching TRBD2. Germline V lookup: CDR1 MNHNY, CDR2 SVGAGI (reference sequence). This CDR3 has 15 amino acids. V shed 6 bases and J 2 bases; nucleotides not matched to a gene: 4. Here the CDR3 reads CASRPSGGSTDTQYF. CDR3 DNA: TGTGCCAGCAGACCTAGCGGGGGGTCCACAGATACGCAGTATTTT.

The chain couples TRBV29-1 to TRBJ1-1, with D perhaps TRBD1 (6 bases). Trimming removed 1 base at V and 1 base at J, with 7 bases between. Germline V gene sequence: CDR1 SQVTM, CDR2 ANQGSEA. This CDR3 is built from 13 residues. The CDR3: CSVEGTANTEAFF. CDR3 DNA sequence: TGCAGCGTTGAAGGGACAGCGAACACTGAAGCTTTCTTT.

This chain uses TRBV7-9 with TRBJ2-7; TRBD1 matches at 7 bases. The V segment lost 1 base and the J segment 5 bases; nucleotides outside the gene matches: 5. The CDR3 loop spans 14 amino acids. The germline CDR1 and CDR2 sequences are SEHNR and FQNEAQ (reference sequence). The CDR3 protein is CASSLGNQGDEQYF. The CDR3 nucleotides read TGTGCCAGCAGCTTAGGAAATCAGGGGGACGAGCAGTACTTC.

This chain links TRBV27 with TRBJ2-7, with 9 bases fitting TRBD1. J was trimmed by 8 bases and V by 6 bases; bases with no gene match: 11. Germline V gene sequence: CDR1 MNHEY, CDR2 SMNVEV (reference sequence). This CDR3 comprises 14 residues. The CDR3 protein is CASRDGGQGRKQYF. CDR3 DNA: TGTGCCAGCAGGGATGGGGGACAGGGCAGAAAGCAGTACTTC.

The DNA of the CDR3 is TGTGCCAGTAGTATAGATCCTCGGACCCAGTACTTC. Protein product: CASSIDPRTQYF. The chain combines TRBV19 with TRBJ2-5; D ambiguous. The CDR3 sequence is 12 residues long. Trimming took 0 bases from V and 7 from J, leaving 6 bases between them. Germline CDR1 LNHDA, CDR2 SQIVND (reference sequence).

This clone has just one count. The CDR3 reads CASSLSRNNYGYTF. The CDR3 coding sequence is TGTGCCAGCAGTTTATCGCGGAACAACTATGGCTACACCTTC. The chain uses TRBV27 and TRBJ1-2; D gene ambiguous. Trimming left V 0 bases short and J 2 bases short, with 7 bases between. Germline-derived CDR1 and CDR2 are MNHEY and SMNVEV (reference sequence). The CDR3 runs 14 residues.

This rearrangement joins TRBV11-3 to TRBJ1-1, with 7 positions matching TRBD1. V shed 8 bases and J 3 bases; nucleotides not matched to a gene: 6. This CDR3 spans 13 amino acids. CDR1 is SGHNT, CDR2 YENEEA, per germline. The DNA for the CDR3 is TGTGCCAGCGCGAACAGGGGAGACACTGAAGCTTTCTTT. Its protein is CASANRGDTEAFF.